Sequencing of this T cell receptor (beta chain) was carried out in a study of T-cell memory formation after mild COVID-19. One entry per CDR3 protein, called by TCRdb with MiXCR from the 5' RACE reads. The table shows 210,000 or so distinct CDR3 sequences, with approximately 20% occurring only once. The length of the CDR3 is 17 residues. Only a few counts were recorded for this clonotype. The sample consisted of PBMCs or a T cell subset sorted from them (not recorded which). The source of this sequence is an adult woman who had mild COVID-19 (a few samples of this study predate the infection). Cell type and time point are not known. The chain employs TRBV21-1 and TRBJ2-2; the table's D gene call, TRBD2, was not cross checked with the DNA. TRBV21-1 is recorded as a pseudogene. The CDR3 DNA reads as TGTGCCAGCAGCAGTCGTGCCGGGAGGCCTTACACCGGGGAGCTGTTTTTT. Translated, it gives CASSSRAGRPYTGELFF.